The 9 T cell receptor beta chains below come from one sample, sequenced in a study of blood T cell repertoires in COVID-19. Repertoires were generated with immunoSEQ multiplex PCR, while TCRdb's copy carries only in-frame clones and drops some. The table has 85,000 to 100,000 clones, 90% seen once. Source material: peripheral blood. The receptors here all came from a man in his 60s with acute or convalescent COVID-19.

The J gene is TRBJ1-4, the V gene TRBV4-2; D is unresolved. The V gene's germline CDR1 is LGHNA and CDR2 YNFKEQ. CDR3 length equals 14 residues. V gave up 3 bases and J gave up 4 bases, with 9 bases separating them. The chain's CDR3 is CASSHGEDNEKLFF. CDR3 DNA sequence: TGTGCCAGCAGCCACGGCGAGGATAATGAAAAACTGTTTTTT.

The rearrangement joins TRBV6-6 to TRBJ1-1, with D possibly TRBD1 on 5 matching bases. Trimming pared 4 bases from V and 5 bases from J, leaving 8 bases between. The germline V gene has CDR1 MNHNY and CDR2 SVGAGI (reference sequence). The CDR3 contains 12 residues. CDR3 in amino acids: CASSWGGTEAFF. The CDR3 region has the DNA TGTGCCAGCAGTTGGGGGGGTACTGAAGCTTTCTTT.

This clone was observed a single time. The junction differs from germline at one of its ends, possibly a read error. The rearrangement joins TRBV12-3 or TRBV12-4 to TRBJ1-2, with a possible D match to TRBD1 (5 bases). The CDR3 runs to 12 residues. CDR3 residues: CAAGGSYYGYTF. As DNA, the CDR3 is TGCGCTGCGGGGGGGTCGTACTATGGCTACACCTTC.

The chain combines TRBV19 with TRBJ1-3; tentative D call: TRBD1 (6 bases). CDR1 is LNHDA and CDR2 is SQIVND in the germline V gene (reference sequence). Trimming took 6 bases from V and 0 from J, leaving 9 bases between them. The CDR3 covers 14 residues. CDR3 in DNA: TGTGCCAGTAGGATACAGGGCTCTGGAAACACCATATATTTT. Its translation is CASRIQGSGNTIYF.

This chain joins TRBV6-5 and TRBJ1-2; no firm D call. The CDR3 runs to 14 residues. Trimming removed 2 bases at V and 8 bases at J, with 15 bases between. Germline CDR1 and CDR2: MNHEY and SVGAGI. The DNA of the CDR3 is TGTGCCAGCAGTTACGACTGGGCTGAGGGAGGCTACACCTTC. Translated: CASSYDWAEGGYTF.

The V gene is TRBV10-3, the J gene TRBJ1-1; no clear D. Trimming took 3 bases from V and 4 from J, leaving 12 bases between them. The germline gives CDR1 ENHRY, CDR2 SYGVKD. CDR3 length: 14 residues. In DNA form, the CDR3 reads TGTGCCATCAGTGACCCAACAGAACGCACTGAAGCTTTCTTT. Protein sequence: CAISDPTERTEAFF.

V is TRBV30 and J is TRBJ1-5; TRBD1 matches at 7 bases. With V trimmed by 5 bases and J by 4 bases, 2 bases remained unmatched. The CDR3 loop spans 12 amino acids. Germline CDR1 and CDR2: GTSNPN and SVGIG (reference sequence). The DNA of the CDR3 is TGTGCCTGGTCGACAGGGAATCAGCCCCAGCATTTT. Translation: CAWSTGNQPQHF.

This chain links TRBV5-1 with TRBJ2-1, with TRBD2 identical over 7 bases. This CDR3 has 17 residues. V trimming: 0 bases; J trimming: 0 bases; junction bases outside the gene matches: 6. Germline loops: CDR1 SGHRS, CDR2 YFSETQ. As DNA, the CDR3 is TGCGCCAGCAGCTTGGCCTCCGGGGGGAGCTCCTACAATGAGCAGTTCTTC. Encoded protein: CASSLASGGSSYNEQFF. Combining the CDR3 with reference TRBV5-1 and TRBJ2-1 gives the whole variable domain KAGVTQTPRYLIKTRGQQVTLSCSPISGHRSVSWYQQTPGQGLQFLFEYFSETQRNKGNFPGRFSGRQFSNSRSEMNVSTLELGDSALYLCASSLASGGSSYNEQFFGPGTRLTVL.

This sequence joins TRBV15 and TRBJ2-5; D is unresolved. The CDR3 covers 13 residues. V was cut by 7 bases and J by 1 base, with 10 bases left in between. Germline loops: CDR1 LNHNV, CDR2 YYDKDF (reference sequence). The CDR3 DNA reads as TGTGCCACCAACCGGCGGTTCCAAGAGACCCAGTACTTC. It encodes CATNRRFQETQYF.